A single sample gave rise to the 15 T cell receptor beta chains below, sequenced in a study of shared clonotypes between healthy human individuals. Only in-frame clones appear in the TCRdb table, and some are missing; sequencing was by immunoSEQ multiplex PCR. The table lists about 960,000 clones, 76% of them singletons. The sequencing input was memory CD4+ T cells sorted from blood. As for subset: CD45RA-negative fraction. Receptors were obtained from a man aged 18 to 30 in good health.

The chain links TRBV6-1 to TRBJ1-2; D is unclear. CDR3 length: 11 residues. The germline gives CDR1 MNHNS, CDR2 SASEGT. V gave up 3 bases and J gave up 8 bases, with 7 bases separating them. In nucleotides, the CDR3 is TGTGCCAGCAGTGAGACCAGCGGCTACACCTTC. Its protein is CASSETSGYTF.

J is TRBJ1-5 and V is TRBV6-1; 7 bases line up with TRBD1. The junction had 7 bases not matched to a gene; V was cut back by 8 bases and J by 3 bases. CDR1 is MNHNS, CDR2 SASEGT, per germline. CDR3 length: 14 amino acids. The CDR3 loop is CASYDRANNQPQHF. CDR3 coding DNA: TGTGCCAGCTATGACAGGGCCAACAATCAGCCCCAGCATTTT.

The V and J genes are TRBV30 and TRBJ2-7; D gene uncertain. V lost 1 base and J lost 4, with 5 bases in between. The CDR3 totals 11 residues. Germline CDR1 is GTSNPN and CDR2 is SVGIG (reference sequence). In DNA, the CDR3 is TGTGCCTGGAGTGCCGAATACGAGCAGTACTTC. This codes for CAWSAEYEQYF. Together with reference TRBV30 and TRBJ2-7, the CDR3 gives the full variable domain: SQTIHQWPATLVQPVGSPLSLECTVEGTSNPNLYWYRQAAGRGLQLLFYSVGIGQISSEVPQNLSASRPQDRQFILSSKKLLLSDSGFYLCAWSAEYEQYFGPGTRLTVT.

The chain uses TRBV14 and TRBJ1-4; no clear D. Germline assignment: CDR1 SGHDN and CDR2 FVKESK. V was clipped by 0 bases and J by 8 bases, with 13 bases between them. The length of the CDR3 is 15 residues. CDR3 DNA sequence: TGTGCCAGCAGCCAAGACGGCGGATTGAAGGAAAAACTGTTTTTT. Its translation: CASSQDGGLKEKLFF.

The gene calls are TRBV5-1 and TRBJ2-3; D is perhaps TRBD2 (5 bases). V was clipped by 4 bases and J by 4 bases, with 13 bases between them. The germline V gene encodes CDR1 SGHRS and CDR2 YFSETQ. This CDR3 region has 14 residues. The CDR3 DNA is TGCGCCAGCAGCGCCACCGACGGGGCAGATACGCAGTATTTT. Amino acid sequence: CASSATDGADTQYF.

V gene TRBV5-4 combines with J gene TRBJ2-5; 16 positions agree with TRBD2. The CDR3 sequence is 18 residues long. Trimming at V came to 4 bases and at J to 2 bases, leaving 8 bases not matched to a gene. The germline V gene encodes CDR1 SGHNT and CDR2 YYREEE (reference sequence). CDR3 region: CASSPGTSGGAGQETQYF. The CDR3, as DNA: TGTGCCAGCAGCCCCGGGACTAGCGGGGGGGCGGGGCAAGAGACCCAGTACTTC.

This rearrangement joins TRBV5-1 to TRBJ2-7; 12 bases line up with TRBD2. The CDR3 contains 15 residues. V dropped 4 bases and J dropped 3; count of bases not matched to a gene: 5. Germline V lookup: CDR1 SGHRS, CDR2 YFSETQ. The CDR3 spells CASSLGLAGIYEQYF. Written as DNA, the CDR3 is TGCGCCAGCAGCCTAGGACTAGCGGGAATCTACGAGCAGTACTTC.

The chain recombines TRBV9 with TRBJ2-4, with no clear D. Per germline, CDR1 SGDLS and CDR2 YYNGEE. V gave up 0 bases and J gave up 0 bases, with 7 bases separating them. This CDR3 contains 15 residues. The CDR3 bases are TGTGCCAGCAGCGTAGGTGTTGGAGCCAAAAACATTCAGTACTTC. It yields the protein CASSVGVGAKNIQYF.

This clone was observed a single time. This chain connects TRBV6-1 to TRBJ1-2; D remains ambiguous. Between the trimmed V and J ends, which lost 0 bases and 5 bases, there was a span of 13 bases. Looked up from germline, CDR1 is MNHNS and CDR2 is SASEGT. The CDR3 covers 15 residues. The CDR3 spells CASSEARGKGYGYTF. DNA for the CDR3: TGTGCCAGCAGTGAAGCGCGAGGCAAGGGATATGGCTACACCTTC.

This chain joins TRBV9 and TRBJ1-6, with unresolved D. The V end lost 3 bases, the J end lost 8 bases, and 9 bases lay between the germline ends. This CDR3 contains 13 residues. Germline CDR1 SGDLS, CDR2 YYNGEE. In DNA form, the CDR3 reads TGTGCCAGCAGCGCTCAGGAGTATTCACCCCTCCACTTT. Encoded protein: CASSAQEYSPLHF.

The DNA of the CDR3 is TGCGCCAGCAGCCCCGTCGACAGGGCCGTCAAAAACATTCAGTACTTC. Its protein is CASSPVDRAVKNIQYF. The rearrangement links TRBV5-1 to TRBJ2-4, with 7 bases lining up with TRBD1. CDR1 is SGHRS and CDR2 is YFSETQ in the germline V gene. This CDR3 comprises 16 residues. V was pared by 4 bases and J by 3 bases, with 10 bases of the junction left unmatched.

The rearrangement uses TRBV7-2 and TRBJ2-1; tentatively, D is TRBD2 (5 bases). CDR3 size: 17 residues. V shed 1 base and J shed 4 bases, with 17 bases lying between them. CDR1 and CDR2 (germline): SGHTA, FQGNSA. This CDR3 is CASSLDSDGKRYNEQFF. As DNA, the CDR3 is TGTGCCAGCAGCTTAGATTCGGACGGGAAGCGGTACAATGAGCAGTTCTTC. Complete variable domain (other parts from reference TRBV7-2 and TRBJ2-1): GAGVSQSPSNKVTEKGKDVELRCDPISGHTALYWYRQSLGQGLEFLIYFQGNSAPDKSGLPSDRFSAERTGGSVSTLTIQRTQQEDSAVYLCASSLDSDGKRYNEQFFGPGTRLTVL.

This clone has a handful of counts. The genes are TRBV10-3 and TRBJ2-5; D is ambiguous. The germline CDR1 and CDR2 sequences are ENHRY and SYGVKD. CDR3 length equals 12 residues. V was pared by 4 bases and J by 4 bases, with 7 bases between. CDR3 bases: TGTGCCATCAGTGGGGTTGCAGAGACCCAGTACTTC. Residues: CAISGVAETQYF.

This clone was recorded a few times. The chain is built from TRBV6-5 and TRBJ1-4, with D unresolved. The CDR3 totals 13 residues. V lost 6 bases and J 9 bases, leaving 14 bases between the germline ends. The germline CDR1 and CDR2 sequences are MNHEY and SVGAGI. Here the CDR3 DNA reads TGTGCCAGCAGCCCCTCTGAAGTTAAAAAACTGTTTTTT. This translates into CASSPSEVKKLFF.

This sequence joins TRBV19 and TRBJ1-1; D not resolved. Germline V gene lookup returns CDR1 LNHDA and CDR2 SQIVND (reference sequence). This CDR3 has 18 residues. The V and J ends lost 10 bases and 1 base respectively, with 28 bases between them. The CDR3 loop reads CANPFRRAVANANTEAFF. The CDR3 DNA follows: TGTGCCAACCCGTTCCGAAGAGCCGTAGCGAATGCGAACACTGAAGCTTTCTTT. The full variable domain, in which reference TRBV19 and TRBJ1-1 provide the parts outside the CDR3, is DGGITQSPKYLFRKEGQNVTLSCEQNLNHDAMYWYRQDPGQGLRLIYYSQIVNDFQKGDIAEGYSVSREKKESFPLTVTSAQKNPTAFYLCANPFRRAVANANTEAFFGQGTRLTVV.